These 9 T cell receptor beta chains share one sample of origin, sequenced in a study of shared clonotypes between healthy human individuals. The data were produced by immunoSEQ multiplex PCR, yet TCRdb's version contains in-frame clones alone and is incomplete. The data contain a few million clones, around nine tenths of them seen just once; the ten biggest clones take up 0.13% to 0.15%. The sample taken for sequencing was naive CD4+ T cells sorted from blood. Subset denoted: CD45RA+ positively selected. The source of these receptors is a man aged 18-30 years in good health.

The chain carries TRBV7-2 and TRBJ2-2, with D perhaps matching TRBD1 or TRBD2 (5 bases each). The germline gives CDR1 SGHTA, CDR2 FQGNSA. The CDR3 has 15 residues. Trimming took 1 base from V and 5 from J, leaving 11 bases between them. Here the CDR3 reads CASSLEGTATGELFF. The CDR3 nucleotides read TGTGCCAGCAGCTTAGAAGGGACGGCGACCGGGGAGCTGTTTTTT.

The chain joins TRBV10-3 to TRBJ1-2, with D possibly matching TRBD1 (6 bases). Germline V gene sequence: CDR1 ENHRY, CDR2 SYGVKD. The germline V and J ends were trimmed by 6 bases and 1 base, with 21 bases remaining between them. This CDR3 comprises 17 residues. Here the CDR3 DNA reads TGTGCCATCAGCGACGGGACAACGAACCCTTTTAACTATGGCTACACCTTC. Translated: CAISDGTTNPFNYGYTF.

V gene TRBV5-1 combines with J gene TRBJ2-5, with 11 positions matching TRBD2. The CDR3 has 15 amino acids. The germline CDR1 and CDR2 sequences are SGHRS and YFSETQ. V was pared by 5 bases and J by 4 bases, with 7 bases of the junction left unmatched. The CDR3 DNA reads as TGCGCCAGCAGTAATATAGCGGGGGGGCGAGAGACCCAGTACTTC. Translated, it gives CASSNIAGGRETQYF. Full variable domain (rest looked up from reference TRBV5-1 and TRBJ2-5): KAGVTQTPRYLIKTRGQQVTLSCSPISGHRSVSWYQQTPGQGLQFLFEYFSETQRNKGNFPGRFSGRQFSNSRSEMNVSTLELGDSALYLCASSNIAGGRETQYFGPGTRLLVL.

The chain joins TRBV2 to TRBJ2-5, with D perhaps matching TRBD1 (6 bases). V was clipped by 6 bases and J by 1 base, with 12 bases between them. The CDR3 covers 14 residues. The germline V gene has CDR1 SNHLY and CDR2 FYNNEI. CDR3 sequence reads: CASSPTGFQETQYF. For the CDR3, the DNA is TGTGCCAGCAGCCCGACAGGATTCCAAGAGACCCAGTACTTC.

With regard to this clone: The sample carries other DNA sequences with the same CDR3. The rearrangement uses TRBV5-1 and TRBJ2-7, with TRBD2 matching over 14 bases. CDR3 length: 15 amino acids. CDR1 SGHRS and CDR2 YFSETQ come from the germline V gene. J lost 4 bases, V lost 1 base, and 1 base had no gene match. In nucleotides, the CDR3 is TGCGCCAGCAGCTTGCGGACTAGCGGGGGGTACGAGCAGTACTTC. This sequence encodes CASSLRTSGGYEQYF.

Comments on this clone: The same CDR3 also results from other DNA sequences found in this sample. The V and J genes are TRBV14 and TRBJ2-5; D unresolved. Looked up from germline, CDR1 is SGHDN and CDR2 is FVKESK. Trimming removed 0 bases at V and 6 bases at J, with 5 bases between. The CDR3 extends over 12 amino acids. The CDR3 sequence is CASSQDRKTQYF. The CDR3 DNA reads TGTGCCAGCAGCCAAGATCGGAAGACCCAGTACTTC.

The J gene is TRBJ2-5, the V gene TRBV6-6; 12 bases are a match to TRBD1. From germline, CDR1 is MNHNY and CDR2 SVGAGI (reference sequence). J was trimmed by 11 bases and V by 5 bases; bases with no gene match: 12. This CDR3 has 15 amino acids. DNA of the CDR3: TGTGCCAGCAGTGAGCCGGGACAGGGGGCGCGGGAGCAGTACTTC. Its protein product is CASSEPGQGAREQYF.

V usage is TRBV7-2 and J usage is TRBJ1-4, with D possibly being TRBD1 (5 bases). V was pared by 1 base and J by 7 bases, with 13 bases between. Germline CDR1 is SGHTA and CDR2 is FQGNSA. This CDR3 is built from 15 residues. CDR3 residues: CASSLVGTTGEKLFF. As DNA, the CDR3 is TGTGCCAGCAGCTTAGTTGGGACGACGGGTGAAAAACTGTTTTTT.

In this sample, this clone turned up once. The chain joins TRBV10-3 to TRBJ1-1; 8 nucleotides line up with TRBD1. The CDR3 is 17 residues long. Germline lookup yields CDR1 ENHRY and CDR2 SYGVKD. V gave up 5 bases and J gave up 1 base; unmatched junction bases: 12. CDR3 in amino acids: CAISPPTGGPANTEAFF. Written as DNA, the CDR3 is TGTGCCATCAGTCCACCCACAGGGGGACCGGCGAACACTGAAGCTTTCTTT.